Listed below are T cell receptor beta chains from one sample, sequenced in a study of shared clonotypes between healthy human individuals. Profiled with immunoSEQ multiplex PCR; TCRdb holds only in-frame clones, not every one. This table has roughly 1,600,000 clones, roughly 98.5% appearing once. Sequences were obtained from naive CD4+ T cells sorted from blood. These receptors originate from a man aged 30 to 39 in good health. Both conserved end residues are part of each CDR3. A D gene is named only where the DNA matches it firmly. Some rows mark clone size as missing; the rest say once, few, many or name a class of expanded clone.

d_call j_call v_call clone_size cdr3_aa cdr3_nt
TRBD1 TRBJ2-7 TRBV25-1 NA CASRETGVHEQYF TGTGCCAGCAGAGAGACAGGGGTCCACGAGCAGTACTTC
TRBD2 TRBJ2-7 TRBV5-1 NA CASSASTSGTYEQYF TGCGCCAGCAGCGCATCGACTAGCGGGACCTACGAGCAGTACTTC
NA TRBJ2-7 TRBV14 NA CASSLYFSYEQYF TGTGCCAGCAGTCTTTACTTCTCCTACGAGCAGTACTTC
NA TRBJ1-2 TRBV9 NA CASSVAGGYGYTF TGTGCCAGCAGCGTAGCCGGGGGTTATGGCTACACCTTC
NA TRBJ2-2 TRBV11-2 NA CASSKAQGTGGELFF TGTGCCAGCAGCAAGGCCCAGGGTACGGGCGGGGAGCTGTTTTTT
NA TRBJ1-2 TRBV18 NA CASSQASGSNYGYTF TGTGCCAGCTCGCAGGCATCGGGATCTAACTATGGCTACACCTTC
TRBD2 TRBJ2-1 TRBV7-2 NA CASSLVIAGNEQFF TGTGCCAGCAGCTTAGTGATAGCGGGAAATGAGCAGTTCTTC
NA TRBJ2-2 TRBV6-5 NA CASSFVGQYTGELFF TGTGCCAGCAGTTTCGTCGGACAGTACACCGGGGAGCTGTTTTTT
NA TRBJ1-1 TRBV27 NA CASSLFGADSIGTEAFF TGTGCCAGCAGTTTATTTGGAGCGGACAGTATAGGAACTGAAGCTTTCTTT
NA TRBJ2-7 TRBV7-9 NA CASSSTESYEQYF TGTGCCAGCAGCTCGACAGAGTCCTACGAGCAGTACTTC
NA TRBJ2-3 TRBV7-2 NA CASSSRVGDTQYF TGTGCCAGCAGCTCCAGAGTGGGAGATACGCAGTATTTT
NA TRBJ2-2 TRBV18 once CASSVQGGITGELFF TGTGCCAGCTCCGTTCAGGGGGGAATCACCGGGGAGCTGTTTTTT
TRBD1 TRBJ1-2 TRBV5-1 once CASSSQGAAGYTF TGCGCCAGCAGCTCGCAGGGGGCGGCTGGCTACACCTTC
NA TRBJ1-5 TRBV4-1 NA CASSQVTAGGNQPQHF TGCGCCAGCAGCCAAGTAACCGCAGGGGGCAATCAGCCCCAGCATTTT
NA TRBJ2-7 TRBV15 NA CATSVGGRTSYEQYF TGTGCCACCAGCGTTGGGGGACGGACTTCCTACGAGCAGTACTTC
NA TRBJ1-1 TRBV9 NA CASGSLGPNTEAFF TGTGCCAGCGGGTCCCTTGGCCCGAACACTGAAGCTTTCTTT
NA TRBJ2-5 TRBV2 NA CASSASGATLGTQYF TGTGCCAGCAGTGCGAGCGGAGCCACCCTGGGGACCCAGTACTTC
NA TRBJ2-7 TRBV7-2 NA CASTGGPYEQYF TGTGCCAGCACAGGTGGCCCATACGAGCAGTACTTC
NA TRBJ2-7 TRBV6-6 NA CASLNVGEQYF TGTGCGAGTCTAAATGTGGGGGAGCAGTACTTC
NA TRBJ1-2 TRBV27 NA CASAETGIFNYGYTF TGTGCCAGCGCTGAAACAGGGATATTTAACTATGGCTACACCTTC
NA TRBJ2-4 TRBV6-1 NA CASSEAQRSSKNIQYF TGTGCCAGCAGTGAAGCCCAGCGTTCATCCAAAAACATTCAGTACTTC
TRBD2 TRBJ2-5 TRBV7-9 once CASSLPGLAEETQYF TGTGCCAGCAGCTTACCCGGACTAGCGGAAGAGACCCAGTACTTC
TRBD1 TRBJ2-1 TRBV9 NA CASSVPSRGRSSYNEQFF TGTGCCAGCAGCGTCCCCTCCAGGGGGCGGTCGTCCTACAATGAGCAGTTCTTC
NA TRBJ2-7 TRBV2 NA CASYMARYEQYF TGTGCCAGCTACATGGCCCGCTACGAGCAGTACTTC
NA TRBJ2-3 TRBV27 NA CASSTTGTDTQYF TGTGCCAGCTCAACTACTGGCACAGATACGCAGTATTTT
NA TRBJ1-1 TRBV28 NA CASSRRVEAFF TGTGCCAGCAGTCGTAGAGTTGAAGCTTTCTTT
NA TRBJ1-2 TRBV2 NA CASSEQARLYGYTF TGTGCCAGCAGTGAACAGGCTAGACTCTATGGCTACACCTTC